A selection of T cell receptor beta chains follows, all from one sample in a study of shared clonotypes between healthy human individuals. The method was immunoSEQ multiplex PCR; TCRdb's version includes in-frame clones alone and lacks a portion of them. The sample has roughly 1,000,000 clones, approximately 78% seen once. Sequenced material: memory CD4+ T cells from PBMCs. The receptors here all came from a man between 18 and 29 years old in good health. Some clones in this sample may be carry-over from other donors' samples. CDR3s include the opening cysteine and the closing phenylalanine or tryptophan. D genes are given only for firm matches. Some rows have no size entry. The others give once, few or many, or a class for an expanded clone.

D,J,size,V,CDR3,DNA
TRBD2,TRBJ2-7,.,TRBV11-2,CASRLAGGGEQYF,TGTGCCAGCAGGTTAGCGGGAGGGGGCGAGCAGTACTTC
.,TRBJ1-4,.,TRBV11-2,CASSLGQSGWAEKLFF,TGTGCCAGCAGCTTAGGACAGTCAGGGTGGGCCGAAAAACTGTTTTTT
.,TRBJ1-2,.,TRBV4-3,CASSQRGGPRGYTF,TGCGCCAGCAGCCAAAGAGGCGGCCCTCGTGGCTACACCTTC
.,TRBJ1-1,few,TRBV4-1,CASSQQGGDTEAFF,TGCGCCAGCAGCCAACAGGGTGGAGACACTGAAGCTTTCTTT
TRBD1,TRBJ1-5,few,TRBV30,CAWRGGQGARSNQPQHF,TGTGCCTGGAGAGGAGGCCAGGGGGCTAGGAGCAATCAGCCCCAGCATTTT
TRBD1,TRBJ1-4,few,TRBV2,CASSEAPGGWGNEKLFF,TGTGCCAGCAGTGAAGCCCCAGGGGGTTGGGGTAATGAAAAACTGTTTTTT
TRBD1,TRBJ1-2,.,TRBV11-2,CASSHPGTGAAVGYTF,TGTGCCAGCAGCCATCCGGGGACAGGGGCGGCGGTAGGCTACACCTTC
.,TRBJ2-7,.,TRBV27,CASSRNPSYEQYF,TGTGCCAGCAGTCGGAATCCCTCCTACGAGCAGTACTTC
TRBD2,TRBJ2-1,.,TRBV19,CASSGPEGTRWGDEQFF,TGTGCCAGTAGTGGGCCGGAAGGGACTAGGTGGGGGGATGAGCAGTTCTTC
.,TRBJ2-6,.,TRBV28,CASSRGPTAGANVLTF,TGTGCCAGCAGCCGGGGCCCGACAGCTGGGGCCAACGTCCTGACTTTC
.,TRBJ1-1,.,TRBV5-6,CASSWGQTEAFF,TGTGCCAGCAGCTGGGGGCAAACTGAAGCTTTCTTT
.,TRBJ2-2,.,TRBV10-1,CASAPPGGELFF,TGCGCCAGCGCCCCCCCAGGCGGGGAGCTGTTTTTT
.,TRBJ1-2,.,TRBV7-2,CASSPGQNYGYTF,TGTGCCAGCAGCCCGGGACAAAACTATGGCTACACCTTC
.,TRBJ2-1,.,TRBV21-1,CASSKDGDRTYNEQFF,TGTGCCAGCAGCAAAGACGGGGATAGGACCTACAATGAGCAGTTCTTC
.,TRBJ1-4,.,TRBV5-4,CASSLGMGQGGEKLFF,TGTGCCAGCAGCTTGGGGATGGGGCAGGGAGGGGAAAAACTGTTTTTT
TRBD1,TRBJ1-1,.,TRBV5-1,CASSLSGTGNTEAFF,TGCGCCAGCAGCTTGAGCGGGACAGGGAACACTGAAGCTTTCTTT
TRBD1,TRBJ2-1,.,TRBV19,CASSQQGSSYNEQFF,TGTGCCAGTAGCCAACAGGGGTCCTCCTACAATGAGCAGTTCTTC
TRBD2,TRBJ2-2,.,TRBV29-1,CSASGSFTGELFF,TGCAGCGCCAGCGGGAGCTTTACCGGGGAGCTGTTTTTT
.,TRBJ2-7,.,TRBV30,CAWSGSGASYEQYF,TGTGCCTGGAGCGGGTCGGGGGCATCCTACGAGCAGTACTTC
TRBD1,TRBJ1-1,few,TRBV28,CASSFARDRGWWTEAFF,TGTGCCAGCAGTTTCGCCCGGGACAGGGGATGGTGGACTGAAGCTTTCTTT
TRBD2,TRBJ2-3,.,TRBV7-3,CASSIGSFAGGTDTQYF,TGTGCCAGCAGCATAGGTTCCTTTGCGGGAGGAACAGATACGCAGTATTTT
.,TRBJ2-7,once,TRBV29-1,CSVYTETYEQYF,TGCAGCGTTTATACCGAAACCTACGAGCAGTACTTC
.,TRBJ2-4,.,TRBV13,CASSLRRPRGVLQYF,TGTGCCAGCAGCTTAAGGCGCCCTCGTGGGGTCCTTCAGTACTTC
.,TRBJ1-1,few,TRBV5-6,CASSPSIWGSAEAFF,TGTGCCAGCAGCCCATCGATTTGGGGTTCCGCTGAAGCTTTCTTT
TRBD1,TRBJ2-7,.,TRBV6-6,CASTLPGQGSYEQYF,TGTGCCAGCACCCTCCCGGGACAGGGATCTTACGAGCAGTACTTC
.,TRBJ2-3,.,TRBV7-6,CASSLGPLDTQYF,TGTGCCAGCAGCCTGGGGCCTCTTGATACGCAGTATTTT
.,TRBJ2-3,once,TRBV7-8,CASSFTSNLGADTQYF,TGTGCCAGCAGCTTCACTTCCAACCTTGGGGCGGATACGCAGTATTTT
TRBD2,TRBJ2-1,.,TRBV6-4,CASSLGTSGDDEQFF,TGTGCCAGCAGCCTTGGGACTAGCGGCGATGATGAGCAGTTCTTC
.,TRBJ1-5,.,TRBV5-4,CASSLSGRGQPQHF,TGTGCCAGCAGCTTGTCGGGGAGAGGGCAGCCCCAGCATTTT
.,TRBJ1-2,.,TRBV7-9,CASKAIDYGYTF,TGTGCCAGCAAGGCTATCGACTATGGCTACACCTTC
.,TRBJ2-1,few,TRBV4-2,CASSRGLTGSSYNEQFF,TGTGCCAGCAGCCGTGGATTGACGGGGAGCTCCTACAATGAGCAGTTCTTC
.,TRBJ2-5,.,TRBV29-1,CSVESGFETQYF,TGCAGCGTTGAAAGCGGGTTTGAGACCCAGTACTTC
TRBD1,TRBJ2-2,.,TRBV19,CASSWTGGYTGELFF,TGTGCCAGTAGTTGGACAGGGGGCTACACCGGGGAGCTGTTTTTT
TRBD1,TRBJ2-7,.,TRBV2,CASSEGQGAYEQYF,TGTGCCAGCAGTGAGGGTCAGGGGGCCTACGAGCAGTACTTC
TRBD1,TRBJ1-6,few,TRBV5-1,CASSLEQGANSPLHF,TGCGCCAGCAGCTTGGAACAGGGGGCCAATTCACCCCTCCACTTT
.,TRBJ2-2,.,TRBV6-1,CASSDPGRGAGELFF,TGTGCCAGCAGTGACCCGGGCAGGGGAGCCGGGGAGCTGTTTTTT
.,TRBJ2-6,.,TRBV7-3,CASSPNSVSGANVLTF,TGTGCCAGCAGCCCAAACTCAGTTTCTGGGGCCAACGTCCTGACTTTC
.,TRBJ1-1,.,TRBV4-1,CASSRDGQRNTEAFF,TGCGCCAGCAGCCGGGATGGACAGAGGAACACTGAAGCTTTCTTT
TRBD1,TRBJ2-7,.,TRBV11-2,CASSRDSIYEQYF,TGTGCCAGCAGCCGGGACAGTATATACGAGCAGTACTTC
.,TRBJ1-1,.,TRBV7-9,CASSLGQLNTEAFF,TGTGCCAGCAGCTTAGGACAGTTGAACACTGAAGCTTTCTTT
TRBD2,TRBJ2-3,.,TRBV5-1,CASSLIVGRVGDTQYF,TGCGCCAGCAGCTTGATTGTCGGGAGGGTTGGAGATACGCAGTATTTT
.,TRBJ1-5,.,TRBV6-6,CASSVQGGSQPQHF,TGTGCCAGCAGCGTACAGGGTGGAAGTCAGCCCCAGCATTTT
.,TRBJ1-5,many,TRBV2,CASSTETGESNQPQHF,TGTGCCAGCAGTACGGAGACAGGAGAGAGCAATCAGCCCCAGCATTTT
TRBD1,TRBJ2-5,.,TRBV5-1,CASSLATGGEETQYF,TGCGCCAGCAGCTTGGCTACAGGGGGCGAAGAGACCCAGTACTTC
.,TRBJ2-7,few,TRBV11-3,CASSVGTSYEQYF,TGTGCCAGCAGCGTCGGGACTTCCTACGAGCAGTACTTC
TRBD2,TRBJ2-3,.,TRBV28,CASSRAGGADTQYF,TGTGCCAGCTCCAGAGCGGGAGGTGCAGATACGCAGTATTTT
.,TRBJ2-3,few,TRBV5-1,CASSLSLDTQYF,TGCGCCAGCAGCTTGTCCTTAGATACGCAGTATTTT
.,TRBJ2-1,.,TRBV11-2,CASRGVGGSPYNEQFF,TGTGCCAGCCGAGGGGTAGGAGGCTCCCCCTACAATGAGCAGTTCTTC
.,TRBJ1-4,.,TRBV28,CASSLGKKKLFF,TGTGCCAGCAGTTTAGGCAAAAAAAAACTGTTTTTT
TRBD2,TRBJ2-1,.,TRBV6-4,CASSERTSGSGNEQFF,TGTGCCAGCAGTGAACGGACTAGCGGGAGTGGCAATGAGCAGTTCTTC
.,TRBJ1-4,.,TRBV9,CASSVARTNEKLFF,TGTGCCAGCAGCGTAGCGAGAACTAATGAAAAACTGTTTTTT
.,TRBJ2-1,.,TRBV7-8,CASSSYLRAHEQFF,TGTGCCAGCAGCTCCTACCTTCGTGCGCATGAGCAGTTCTTC
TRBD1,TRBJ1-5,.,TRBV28,CASSSRDRFNQPQHF,TGTGCCAGCAGTTCCCGGGACAGATTCAATCAGCCCCAGCATTTT
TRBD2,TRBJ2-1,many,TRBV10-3,CATQTGLAGGGEVSRQFF,TGTGCCACTCAAACCGGACTAGCGGGGGGAGGGGAGGTGTCCCGGCAGTTCTTC
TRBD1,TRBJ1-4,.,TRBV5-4,CASSGQEGASEKLFF,TGTGCCAGCAGCGGTCAGGAGGGGGCTTCTGAAAAACTGTTTTTT